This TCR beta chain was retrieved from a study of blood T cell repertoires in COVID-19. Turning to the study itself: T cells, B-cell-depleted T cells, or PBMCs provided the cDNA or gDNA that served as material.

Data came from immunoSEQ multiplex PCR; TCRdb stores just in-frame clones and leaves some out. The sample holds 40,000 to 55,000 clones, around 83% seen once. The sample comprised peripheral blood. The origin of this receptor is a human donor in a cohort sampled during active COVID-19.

CDR3 loop: CASSLAQGAVGSPLHF. CDR3 nucleotide sequence: TGTGCCAGCAGCTTAGCGCAGGGGGCGGTGGGTTCACCCCTCCACTTT. The V and J genes are TRBV7-2 and TRBJ1-6; 8 nucleotides agree with TRBD1. V lost 0 bases, J lost 9 bases, and 7 bases stayed unmatched. Per the germline V gene, CDR1 is SGHTA and CDR2 is FQGNSA. The CDR3 contains 16 residues.